Presented here are 24 T cell receptor beta chains from one specimen sequenced in a study of Ad26.COV2.S vaccination and SARS-CoV-2 variants. This table comes from immunoSEQ multiplex PCR, and its TCRdb copy is limited to in-frame clones, with some not included. There are roughly 240,000 clones in the sample; approximately 90% occur only once, and roughly a tenth lies in the top ten. Treatment meaning: roughly 19 received Ad26.COV2.S at low or high dose, single or two shots; about 5 received placebo; per-sample allocation not given. Samples were taken on day 63 after the first vaccine or placebo injection. Specimen: peripheral blood, collected in a trial of Ad26.COV2.S vaccine versus placebo. Receptor source: a person between 18 and 65 years old who received the Ad26.COV2.S COVID-19 vaccine or a placebo.

The gene calls are TRBV3-1 (or the pseudogene TRBV3-2) and TRBJ2-1; D may be TRBD2 (6 bases). From germline, CDR1 is LGHDT and CDR2 YNNKEL (reference sequence). V lost 5 bases to trimming and J lost 2 bases, with 16 bases between them. There are 16 residues in the CDR3. DNA for the CDR3: TGTGCCAGCAGCGCCCGCGCGGGGACCCCCTACAATGAGCAGTTCTTC. Amino acid sequence: CASSARAGTPYNEQFF.

The chain combines TRBV30 with TRBJ1-1, with 10 bases matching TRBD1. Trimming cost V 2 bases and J 0 bases; bases outside gene matches: 9. Germline CDR1 and CDR2: GTSNPN and SVGIG (reference sequence). The CDR3 is made up of 17 amino acids. The DNA of the CDR3 is TGTGCCTGGAGTACCGGGACAGGGGCTTTCCTGAACACTGAAGCTTTCTTT. It translates to CAWSTGTGAFLNTEAFF.

This clone appeared a single time. This chain links TRBV4-3 with TRBJ2-1; 13 bases are shared with TRBD2. The length of the CDR3 is 16 residues. Germline V gene lookup returns CDR1 LGHNA and CDR2 YSLEER. J lost 9 bases, V lost 6 bases, and 11 bases had no gene match. The CDR3 spells CASSPTSGGARGEQFF. In DNA form, the CDR3 reads TGCGCCAGCAGTCCCACTAGCGGGGGGGCCCGTGGTGAGCAGTTCTTC.

This clone was seen only once. Different DNA sequences within this sample yield the same CDR3. This chain uses TRBV7-3 with TRBJ2-2; D gene uncertain. Germline loops: CDR1 SGHTA, CDR2 FQGTGA. The V and J ends lost 3 bases and 1 base respectively, with 3 bases between them. The CDR3 has 13 amino acids. CDR3: CASSLGNTGELFF. The CDR3 coding sequence is TGTGCCAGCAGCTTGGGGAACACCGGGGAGCTGTTTTTT.

As DNA, the CDR3 is TGTGCCAGCAGCCAAGGGTTTGGTCAGCCCCAGCATTTT. Its protein is CASSQGFGQPQHF. V gene TRBV14 combines with J gene TRBJ1-5; D gene uncertain. Looked up from germline, CDR1 is SGHDN and CDR2 is FVKESK. V shed 1 base and J shed 6 bases, with 7 bases lying between them. The CDR3 contains 13 residues.

The J gene is TRBJ1-1, the V gene TRBV28; D gene uncertain. From germline, CDR1 is MDHEN and CDR2 SYDVKM. The V end lost 3 bases, the J end lost 9 bases, and 11 bases lay between the germline ends. CDR3 length: 12 residues. CDR3 region: CASSFSGPKAFF. The CDR3, as DNA: TGTGCCAGCAGTTTCTCGGGTCCGAAAGCTTTCTTT.

The chain carries TRBV11-2 and TRBJ1-4, with D possibly being TRBD1 (5 bases). The CDR3 consists of 15 residues. Trimming removed 0 bases at V and 5 bases at J, with 10 bases between. Germline V lookup: CDR1 SGHAT, CDR2 FQNNGV. DNA for the CDR3: TGTGCCAGCAGCTTAGAATCAGGGAGGAATGAAAAACTGTTTTTT. Its protein product is CASSLESGRNEKLFF.

J is TRBJ2-3 and V is TRBV5-6, with D uncertain. The CDR3 contains 16 residues. CDR1 and CDR2 (germline): SGHDT, YYEEEE. The germline V and J ends were trimmed by 0 bases and 1 base, with 12 bases remaining between them. The CDR3 loop is CASSLGGNVGTDTQYF. DNA for the CDR3: TGTGCCAGCAGCTTGGGAGGAAACGTGGGCACAGATACGCAGTATTTT.

The CDR3 DNA reads as TGTGCCAGCAGTCCCACGGCCCGATCGACCTACACCTTC. Protein product: CASSPTARSTYTF. The chain recombines TRBV27 with TRBJ1-2; D is ambiguous. The V gene lost 5 bases and the J gene lost 10 bases, with 17 bases spanning the gap. CDR1 is MNHEY, CDR2 SMNVEV, per germline (reference sequence). This CDR3 is 13 amino acids long.

The CDR3 here is CASGHPWLNEQYF. The CDR3 DNA reads TGTGCCAGCGGACATCCTTGGCTGAACGAGCAGTACTTC. The chain is built from TRBV25-1 and TRBJ2-7; maybe TRBD1 (5 bases). CDR3 length: 13 residues. Germline V CDR1 and CDR2: MGHDK, SYGVNS. Trimming cost V 8 bases and J 5 bases, with 16 bases left between them.

The chain couples TRBV9 to TRBJ2-3; a weak D match, TRBD2 (5 bases). The CDR3 covers 16 residues. Germline-derived CDR1 and CDR2 are SGDLS and YYNGEE. Trimming took 0 bases from V and 5 from J, leaving 16 bases between them. In DNA, the CDR3 is TGTGCCAGCAGCGTAGCACCAGCGGACCTACGAGATACGCAGTATTTT. Protein: CASSVAPADLRDTQYF.

The chain has TRBV2 and TRBJ2-5, with D unresolved. CDR3 length: 12 amino acids. From germline, CDR1 is SNHLY and CDR2 FYNNEI. V was shortened by 4 bases and J by 4 bases, with 7 bases between the two germline ends. DNA for the CDR3: TGTGCCAGCAGTGGACCGGGAGAGACCCAGTACTTC. This translates into CASSGPGETQYF.

The chain uses TRBV14 and TRBJ1-1, with a weak D call TRBD1 (6 bases). The germline gives CDR1 SGHDN, CDR2 FVKESK. The V end was cut by 3 bases, the J end by 1 base, with 15 bases between. CDR3 length: 16 amino acids. The CDR3 DNA follows: TGTGCCAGCAGCCAGAGGGGGGGACACCAGAACACTGAAGCTTTCTTT. This encodes CASSQRGGHQNTEAFF.

V usage is TRBV28 and J usage is TRBJ1-4; no clear D. Germline V CDR1 and CDR2: MDHEN, SYDVKM. This CDR3 contains 14 residues. Trimming took 6 bases from V and 0 from J, leaving 8 bases between them. The CDR3 DNA is TGTGCCAGCAGGTCCTATGCAACTAATGAAAAACTGTTTTTT. Translation gives CASRSYATNEKLFF.

This chain links TRBV24-1 with TRBJ1-5, with TRBD1 identical over 8 bases. From germline, CDR1 is KGHDR and CDR2 SFDVKD. J lost 3 bases, V lost 5 bases, and 2 bases had no gene match. There are 14 residues in the CDR3. CDR3 sequence reads: CATSGTGNNQPQHF. The CDR3 DNA reads as TGTGCCACCAGTGGGACAGGGAACAATCAGCCCCAGCATTTT.

The CDR3 region is CASSLNFRADTQYF. Here the CDR3 DNA reads TGTGCCAGCAGTTTGAATTTTAGAGCCGATACGCAGTATTTT. This rearrangement joins TRBV28 to TRBJ2-3; D is uncertain. There are 14 residues in the CDR3. The V end was cut by 3 bases, the J end by 6 bases, with 13 bases between. CDR1 and CDR2 (germline): MDHEN, SYDVKM.

This rearrangement joins TRBV9 to TRBJ1-2; 7 nucleotides match TRBD1. The CDR3 runs 14 residues. The germline CDR1 and CDR2 sequences are SGDLS and YYNGEE. Germline trimming cut 4 bases from V and 1 base from J; bases unmatched to any gene: 4. The CDR3 spells CASSTRDSNYGYTF. CDR3 in DNA: TGTGCCAGCAGCACCCGGGACAGTAACTATGGCTACACCTTC.

The V gene is TRBV9, the J gene TRBJ2-2; 12 nucleotides match TRBD2. CDR3 length equals 15 residues. Germline CDR1 SGDLS, CDR2 YYNGEE. The J segment lost 5 bases and the V segment lost 4 bases, leaving 3 bases of the junction unmatched. Written as DNA, the CDR3 is TGTGCCAGCAGCTTCGGACTAGCGGGGACCGGGGAGCTGTTTTTT. It yields the protein CASSFGLAGTGELFF.

This rearrangement joins TRBV3-1 (or the pseudogene TRBV3-2) to TRBJ1-4, with D tentatively TRBD1 (5 bases). V lost 1 base, J lost 10 bases, and 13 bases lay in between. Looked up from germline, CDR1 is LGHDT and CDR2 is YNNKEL (reference sequence). The CDR3 loop spans 14 amino acids. This chain's CDR3 is CASSQGVKDRKLFF. The CDR3 region has the DNA TGTGCCAGCAGCCAAGGCGTGAAAGACAGAAAACTGTTTTTT.

V usage is TRBV5-1 and J usage is TRBJ2-3; TRBD1 is a possible D gene (6 bases). The V gene lost 1 base and the J gene lost 3 bases, with 15 bases spanning the gap. Germline CDR1 is SGHRS and CDR2 is YFSETQ. This CDR3 has 16 amino acids. As DNA, the CDR3 is TGCGCCAGCAGCTTGACAGGGTTGGCTGAGACAGATACGCAGTATTTT. This encodes CASSLTGLAETDTQYF. The complete variable domain, with remaining parts taken from reference TRBV5-1 and TRBJ2-3, reads KAGVTQTPRYLIKTRGQQVTLSCSPISGHRSVSWYQQTPGQGLQFLFEYFSETQRNKGNFPGRFSGRQFSNSRSEMNVSTLELGDSALYLCASSLTGLAETDTQYFGPGTRLTVL.

The chain has TRBV7-2 and TRBJ2-2, with unresolved D. Trimming took 4 bases from V and 5 from J, leaving 8 bases between them. Germline assignment: CDR1 SGHTA and CDR2 FQGNSA. The CDR3 runs 13 residues. CDR3: CASSSLETGELFF. The DNA of the CDR3 is TGTGCCAGCAGCTCGCTAGAGACCGGGGAGCTGTTTTTT.

The rearrangement links TRBV2 to TRBJ2-3, with TRBD1 matching over 8 bases. From germline, CDR1 is SNHLY and CDR2 FYNNEI. The CDR3 consists of 18 residues. Trimming at V came to 2 bases and at J to 1 base, leaving 11 bases not matched to a gene. CDR3: CASSEQVGQGRRTDTQYF. CDR3 DNA sequence: TGTGCCAGCAGTGAACAAGTTGGACAGGGCCGCCGCACAGATACGCAGTATTTT.

The J gene is TRBJ2-7, the V gene TRBV29-1; D gene unclear. CDR3 size: 15 residues. V was clipped by 3 bases and J by 5 bases, with 20 bases between them. Germline V gives CDR1 SQVTM, CDR2 ANQGSEA. Here the CDR3 reads CSVEIMDGPRDEQYF. CDR3 DNA sequence: TGCAGCGTTGAGATTATGGACGGCCCCCGGGACGAGCAGTACTTC.

This chain links TRBV18 with TRBJ2-7; possible D gene TRBD2, 5 bases. The CDR3 runs to 15 residues. The V end was cut by 4 bases, the J end by 2 bases, with 15 bases between. Per germline, CDR1 KGHSH and CDR2 LQKENI. The CDR3 sequence: CASSLEFRGPYEQYF. The CDR3 DNA follows: TGTGCCAGCTCACTCGAGTTTCGGGGTCCCTACGAGCAGTACTTC.